This T cell receptor (beta chain) was identified during a study of regulatory T cells in long-lasting Graves disease. Study-level results: Persistent disease preferred TRBV28, TRBJ1-2 and TRBJ2-5.

The CDR3 length is 14 residues. Germline assignment: CDR1 DFQATT and CDR2 SNEGSKA (reference sequence). V was trimmed by 0 bases and J by 1 base, leaving 8 bases between them. Time point given: newly diagnosed GD, antithyroid drugs for less than 3 months. Generation of the TCR library employed RNA extracted from PBMCs. This clonotype was counted at least ten times. What it binds is not known. Libraries of TCR beta came from iRepertoire HTBI primers plus Arm-PCR of CDR3 regions. TCRdb called the multiplex PCR reads again in MiXCR, with one record for every CDR3 protein. Seen here are 560,000 or so distinct CDR3 sequences, roughly 15% observed once, and the top ten hold about 12%. This same sample was also taken into another study, of T cells in Graves' hyperthyroidism and ophthalmopathy.

This receptor was obtained from a man aged 18 to 30 with Graves disease. The chain is built from TRBV20-1 and TRBJ2-3, with TRBD2 as a possible D gene (5 bases). Sequences were derived from peripheral blood mononuclear cells (PBMCs), sampled at new diagnosis, from a patient treated with antithyroid drugs. The CDR3 DNA reads as TGCAGTGCTAGAGAACGTAGCGGCACAGATACGCAGTATTTT. As protein: CSARERSGTDTQYF.